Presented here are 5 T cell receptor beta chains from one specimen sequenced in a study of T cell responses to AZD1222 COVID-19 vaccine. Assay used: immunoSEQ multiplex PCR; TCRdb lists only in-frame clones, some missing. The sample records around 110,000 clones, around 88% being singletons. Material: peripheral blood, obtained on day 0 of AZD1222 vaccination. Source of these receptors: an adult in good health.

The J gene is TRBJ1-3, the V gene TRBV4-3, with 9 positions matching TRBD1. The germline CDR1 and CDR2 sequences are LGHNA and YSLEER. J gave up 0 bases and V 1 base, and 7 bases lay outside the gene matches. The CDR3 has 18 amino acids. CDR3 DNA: TGCGCCAGCAGCCAAGTGGGGGACAGGGCGAACTCTGGAAACACCATATATTTT. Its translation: CASSQVGDRANSGNTIYF.

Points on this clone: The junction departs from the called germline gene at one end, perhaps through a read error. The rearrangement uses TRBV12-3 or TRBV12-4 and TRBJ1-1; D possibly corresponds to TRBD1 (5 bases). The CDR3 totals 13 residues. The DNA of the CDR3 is TGTGCCAGCAGTACCCAAACACGGGGCTCGTGTGACTTT. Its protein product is CASSTQTRGSCDF.

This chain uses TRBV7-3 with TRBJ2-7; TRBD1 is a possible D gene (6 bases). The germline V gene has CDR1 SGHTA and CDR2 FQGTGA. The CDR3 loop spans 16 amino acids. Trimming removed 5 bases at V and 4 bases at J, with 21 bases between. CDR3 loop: CASSPITGWIQYEQYF. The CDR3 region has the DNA TGTGCCAGCAGCCCAATCACAGGGTGGATTCAATACGAGCAGTACTTC.

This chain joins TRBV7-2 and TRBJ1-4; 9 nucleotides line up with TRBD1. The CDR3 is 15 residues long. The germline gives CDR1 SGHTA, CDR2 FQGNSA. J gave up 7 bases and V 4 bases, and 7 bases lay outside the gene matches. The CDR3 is CASSSRGTGSEKLFF. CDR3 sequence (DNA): TGTGCCAGCAGCTCGAGGGGGACAGGGAGTGAAAAACTGTTTTTT.

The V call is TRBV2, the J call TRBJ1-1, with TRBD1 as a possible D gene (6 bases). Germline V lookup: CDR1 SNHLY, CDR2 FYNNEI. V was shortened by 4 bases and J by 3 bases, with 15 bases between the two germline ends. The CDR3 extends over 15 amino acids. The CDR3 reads CASSGGGSQDTEAFF. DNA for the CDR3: TGTGCCAGCAGTGGAGGGGGATCTCAGGACACTGAAGCTTTCTTT. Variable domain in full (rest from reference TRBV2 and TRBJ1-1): EPEVTQTPSHQVTQMGQEVILRCVPISNHLYFYWYRQILGQKVEFLVSFYNNEISEKSEIFDDQFSVERPDGSNFTLKIRSTKLEDSAMYFCASSGGGSQDTEAFFGQGTRLTVV.